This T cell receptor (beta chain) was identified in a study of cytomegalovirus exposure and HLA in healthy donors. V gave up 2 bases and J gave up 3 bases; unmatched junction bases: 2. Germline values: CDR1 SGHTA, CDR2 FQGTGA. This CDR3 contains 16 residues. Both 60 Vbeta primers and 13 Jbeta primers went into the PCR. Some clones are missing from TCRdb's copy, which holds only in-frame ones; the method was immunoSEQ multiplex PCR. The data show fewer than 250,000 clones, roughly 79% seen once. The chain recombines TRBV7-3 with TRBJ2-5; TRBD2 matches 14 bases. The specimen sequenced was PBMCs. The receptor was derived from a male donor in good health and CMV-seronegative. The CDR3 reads CASSLGGLAGEETQYF. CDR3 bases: TGTGCCAGCAGCTTAGGGGGACTAGCGGGGGAAGAGACCCAGTACTTC.